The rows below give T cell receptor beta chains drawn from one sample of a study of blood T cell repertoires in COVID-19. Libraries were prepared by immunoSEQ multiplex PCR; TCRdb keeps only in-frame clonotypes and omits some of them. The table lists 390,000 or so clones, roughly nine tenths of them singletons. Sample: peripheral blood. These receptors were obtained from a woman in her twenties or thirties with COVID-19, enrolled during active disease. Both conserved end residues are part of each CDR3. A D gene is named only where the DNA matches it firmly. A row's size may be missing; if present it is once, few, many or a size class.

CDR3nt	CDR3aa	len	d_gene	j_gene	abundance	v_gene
TGTGCCAGTAGTATGAGGGGGCGTGGCACCGGGGAGCTGTTTTTT	CASSMRGRGTGELFF	15	TRBD1	TRBJ2-2	.	TRBV19
TGCGCCAGCAGGATGAGCAGGGTCTACGAGCAGTACTTC	CASRMSRVYEQYF	13	.	TRBJ2-7	few	TRBV5-1
TGTGCCAGCCGGCGTGGTGGGGCTAGTGGCTACACCTTC	CASRRGGASGYTF	13	.	TRBJ1-2	once	TRBV12-3/TRBV12-4
TGCGCCAGCAGCCAAGAGACCTCATGGCGGGTACTGTTTTTT	CASSQETSWRVLFF	14	.	TRBJ1-4	many	TRBV4-1
TGTGCCAGCCGAGGGAGGGGGAGGAGTAGCAATCAGCCCCAGCATTTT	CASRGRGRSSNQPQHF	16	.	TRBJ1-5	.	TRBV27
TGTGCCAGCAGCGCCCAACTCCAGGGCCAAGAGACCCAGTACTTC	CASSAQLQGQETQYF	15	.	TRBJ2-5	.	TRBV7-6
TGTGCCAGCAGCTTAGTAGAGGGACTAGCGGGACCCTACAATGAGCAGTTCTTC	CASSLVEGLAGPYNEQFF	18	TRBD2	TRBJ2-1	.	TRBV7-9
TGTGCCAGCAGTGAAATACAGTTAAATGAAAAACTGTTTTTT	CASSEIQLNEKLFF	14	.	TRBJ1-4	.	TRBV2
TGTGCCAGCAGCGAACGATCCGGGACAGCAGTCTACGAGCAGTACTTC	CASSERSGTAVYEQYF	16	TRBD1	TRBJ2-7	.	TRBV5-5
TGTGCCAGCAGTTTAGTCTGGGGCAGTAATTCACCCCTCCACTTT	CASSLVWGSNSPLHF	15	.	TRBJ1-6	few	TRBV27
TGTGCCAGCAGCCCCCGGACAGGGGAGGGACAGCCCCAGCATTTT	CASSPRTGEGQPQHF	15	TRBD1	TRBJ1-5	.	TRBV7-2
TGTGCCAGCAGTTTATCGACTAGCGGAAACAATGAGCAGTTCTTC	CASSLSTSGNNEQFF	15	TRBD2	TRBJ2-1	.	TRBV27
TGTGCCAGCACCCTCGGGACAGGGCGGCGCAATGAGCAGTTCTTC	CASTLGTGRRNEQFF	15	TRBD1	TRBJ2-1	.	TRBV5-6
TGTGCCAGCAGACCACCGGGACAAGAGACCCAGTACTTC	CASRPPGQETQYF	13	.	TRBJ2-5	.	TRBV28
TGTGCCAGCAGCTCCCGGACTTCTGGAAACACCATATATTTT	CASSSRTSGNTIYF	14	.	TRBJ1-3	.	TRBV11-3
TGCGCCAGCAGCTTGGGAGTGCGAGACAGGGGCCGGGAGACCCAGTACTTC	CASSLGVRDRGRETQYF	17	TRBD1	TRBJ2-5	.	TRBV5-1
TGTGCCACCAGGGGGGGGACAGGGGACCCTTCTGGGGCCAACGTCCTGACTTTC	CATRGGTGDPSGANVLTF	18	TRBD1	TRBJ2-6	.	TRBV24-1
TGTGCCTGGAGTGTAACCGGGACAGGCCAAGAGACCCAGTACTTC	CAWSVTGTGQETQYF	15	TRBD1	TRBJ2-5	.	TRBV30
TGTGCCAGCAGCCGGGACTCCCCGGAGTTAAATGAGCAGTTCTTC	CASSRDSPELNEQFF	15	.	TRBJ2-1	few	TRBV5-4
TGCGCCAGCAGCTTGGCCTCATCTAGCGGACCCACAGATACGCAGTATTTT	CASSLASSSGPTDTQYF	17	TRBD2	TRBJ2-3	.	TRBV5-1
TGTGCCAGCAGCCTAGGGTTTGAGGTCTCTGGAAACACCATATATTTT	CASSLGFEVSGNTIYF	16	.	TRBJ1-3	.	TRBV7-2
TGTGCCAGCAGTGAAAGTACAGGACAGTTAGCTAACTATGGCTACACCTTC	CASSESTGQLANYGYTF	17	.	TRBJ1-2	once	TRBV6-1
TGTGCCACCAGTGAATCCGACAGGGGGCATGGCTACACCTTC	CATSESDRGHGYTF	14	TRBD1	TRBJ1-2	.	TRBV24-1
TGTGCCAGCAGCTTAGGTCCAGAGAACACTGAAGCTTTCTTT	CASSLGPENTEAFF	14	.	TRBJ1-1	.	TRBV11-3
TGTGCCACCAGCAGAGATAGCTCTGGAAACACCATATATTTT	CATSRDSSGNTIYF	14	.	TRBJ1-3	few	TRBV15